Given below is one T cell receptor beta chain in context. Its antigen remains unknown. From germline, CDR1 is MDHEN and CDR2 SYDVKM. Trimming took off 5 bases at V and 10 bases at J, with 9 bases between the two ends. The CDR3 totals 12 residues. The primer mix had 60 Vbeta and 13 Jbeta primers. Measured with immunoSEQ multiplex PCR; TCRdb has only the in-frame clones, and not every one. This table has about 190,000 clones, roughly 80% appearing once. The sample originates from a study of cytomegalovirus exposure and HLA in healthy donors. Study conclusions and caveats: Most of the TCR beta V segments (in an earlier analysis) were productive either about 90% or about 30% of the time. Cytomegalovirus association was assigned to 150 to 200 TCR beta chains. The classifier reportedly diagnosed cytomegalovirus status with high specificity and sensitivity. According to a later analysis, donors in an Asian-associated ancestry cluster reportedly had fewer N-insertions than the 666-donor mean.

Specimen: PBMCs. The sequence came from a woman younger than 35 in good health and CMV-seronegative. The chain combines TRBV28 with TRBJ1-6; D is undetermined. The CDR3: CASSKYRSPLHF. Here the CDR3 DNA reads TGTGCCAGCAGTAAATATAGATCACCCCTCCACTTT.